This note documents a single TCR beta chain sequence. Its antigen remains unidentified. Nothing much larger sits one base from this clone, and base qualities are not available. Another Seattle source contributed samples from volunteer blood donors who had recovered from COVID-19. The collaborating institutions used their own protocols to collect whole blood in K2EDTA tubes. Collaborator samples were shipped for TCRbeta analysis as frozen whole blood, isolated PBMCs, or DNA extracted from either sample type. V ends up 2 bases short and J 3 bases short, with an unmatched junction base count of 2. Including cysteine and phenylalanine, the CDR3 has 15 amino acids. The sequence is cut down to CDR3 DNA, 45 bases in frame from base 1. The germline V gene provides CDR1 SGHVS and CDR2 FNYEAQ. The entry originates in a study of blood T cell repertoires in COVID-19 (dated by TCRdb to the early 2020s). Background on the whole study: The collaborator samples originated in the United States, Italy and Spain and spanned the acute and convalescent phases of COVID-19. The samples were drawn from the first 160 participants of the ongoing ImmuneRACE study and from over a thousand subjects provided by 6 global collaborators. Nearly every sample came with metadata listing a de-identified subject ID, COVID-19 status, age in years and sex. Subjects who had been exposed to COVID-19, were actively infected with it, or had recovered from it provided the deeply sampled blood TCRbeta repertoires that made up the dataset. The repertoires were released in a freely available public database meant as a resource for research on the immune response to SARS-CoV-2. The material from the prospective study consisted of cDNA or gDNA derived from T cells, B-cell-depleted T cells, or PBMCs. Where HLA class I and class II types were available, the types were taken from metadata supplied by the sample provider, not from assay-based typing. The investigation overall reported the following: Clinical and demographic metadata were provided uncurated, with the amount varying by source and participant.

The immunoSEQ Assay, a bias-controlled multiplex PCR, was used to amplify TCRbeta CDR3 regions from genomic DNA. The authors processed their data as follows. The number of nucleated cells in each sample was estimated by amplification of reference gene primers within the assay. Sequence reads were collapsed and filtered to measure the absolute abundance of every unique TCRbeta CDR3 rearrangement. For each sample, productive Simpson clonality was calculated by taking the square root of Simpson's diversity index across productive rearrangements. Here the immuneACCESS table is served through TCRdb, limited to in-frame sequences with V and J called. Missing clones are a known gap in these copies; in checked studies unresolved V genes cover under half, and the rest lacks a known reason. V and J calls and clone size come straight from that table; D and trimming were deduced from the DNA. For this sample the table gives some 210,000 clones, of which roughly 89% were detected only once. The ten largest make up under 7% of the sample.

The source of this sequence is a man aged 55 to 69 who had recovered from COVID-19. Sequencing input: peripheral blood. The chain links TRBV7-6 with TRBJ2-1, and 9 bases in between align with TRBD2. For the CDR3, the sequence is CASSLQTSGYNEQFF. Here is the DNA: TGTGCCAGCAGCTTACAGACTAGCGGCTACAATGAGCAGTTCTTC.